This T cell receptor (beta chain) was sequenced in a study of shared clonotypes between healthy human individuals. Study-wide results and limits: Across subsets, estimated richness was generally greater for naive than for memory populations.

A remark on this clone: As yet, its antigen is unknown. Other DNA sequences of this sample code for an identical CDR3.

Naive CD8 cells lacked CD45RO, underwent positive selection for CCR7 and left out terminally differentiated effector memory CD45RA+ cells. Data came from immunoSEQ multiplex PCR; TCRdb stores just in-frame clones and leaves some out. The sample includes some 2 million clones, roughly 94% of them seen just once. The source material was naive CD8+ T cells sorted from blood. The sequence was collected from a man between 18 and 35 years old in good health.

This CDR3 reads CASSPGTASTDTQYF. CDR3 nucleotides: TGCGCCAGCAGCCCCGGGACAGCTAGCACAGATACGCAGTATTTT. The genes are TRBV5-1 and TRBJ2-3; 7 bases agree with TRBD1. V lost 4 bases to trimming and J lost 0 bases; unmatched junction nucleotides: 5. This CDR3 has 15 residues. Germline CDR1 reads SGHRS; CDR2 reads YFSETQ.